The rows below give T cell receptor beta chains drawn from one sample of a study of cytomegalovirus exposure and HLA in healthy donors. This table comes from immunoSEQ multiplex PCR, and its TCRdb copy is limited to in-frame clones, with some not included. The repertoire has around 99,000 clones, less than 65% of them found once; the top ten carry roughly 6.3%. The sample taken for sequencing was PBMCs. These TCRs come from a woman under 40 in good health and CMV-seronegative. The CDR3 runs from the conserved cysteine through the conserved F or W. D genes are given only for firm matches. Clone size is not always given. Where it is, it says once, few, many or a class for expanded clones.

CASSQRQGSGNTIYF,TGTGCCAGCAGCCAACGACAGGGCTCTGGAAACACCATATATTTT,.,TRBJ1-3,TRBV14,TRBD1
CASSPRWQGNNGYTF,TGCGCCAGCAGCCCCCGATGGCAGGGCAATAATGGCTACACCTTC,.,TRBJ1-2,TRBV4-1,.
CASSQGGGRTEAFF,TGTGCCAGCAGCCAGGGGGGGGGCCGGACTGAAGCTTTCTTT,.,TRBJ1-1,TRBV4-2,.
CAWTTVGYGYTF,TGTGCCTGGACTACAGTGGGCTATGGCTACACCTTC,few,TRBJ1-2,TRBV30,.
CASSKIDRDNEQFF,TGCGCCAGCAGTAAAATCGACAGGGACAATGAGCAGTTCTTC,.,TRBJ2-1,TRBV10-1,TRBD1
CAWGQGAGNTIYF,TGTGCCTGGGGGCAGGGGGCTGGAAACACCATATATTTT,.,TRBJ1-3,TRBV30,TRBD1
CASSLPTGDGYTF,TGCGCCAGCAGCTTACCTACAGGGGATGGCTACACCTTC,.,TRBJ1-2,TRBV5-1,TRBD1
CASSLQAGDYNEQFF,TGTGCCAGCAGTTTACAAGCGGGAGACTACAATGAGCAGTTCTTC,.,TRBJ2-1,TRBV27,TRBD2
CASSQIGGLSKETQYF,TGCGCCAGCAGCCAAATAGGGGGCCTCAGCAAGGAGACCCAGTACTTC,once,TRBJ2-5,TRBV4-1,TRBD1
CASSVGGRGRNDEQFF,TGTGCCAGCAGCGTAGGTGGCAGGGGGCGGAACGATGAGCAGTTCTTC,few,TRBJ2-1,TRBV9,TRBD1
CASSLGTSGTDTQYF,TGCGCCAGCAGCTTAGGGACTAGCGGCACAGATACGCAGTATTTT,few,TRBJ2-3,TRBV5-1,TRBD2
CASSLDERQYF,TGTGCCAGCAGCTTAGATGAGCGGCAGTACTTC,.,TRBJ2-7,TRBV7-2,.
CASSFSGGTDTQYF,TGTGCCAGCAGTTTCTCGGGGGGCACAGATACGCAGTATTTT,.,TRBJ2-3,TRBV5-6,.
CASSARTGVKNIQYF,TGTGCCAGCAGCGCCCGGACAGGGGTCAAAAACATTCAGTACTTC,.,TRBJ2-4,TRBV9,TRBD1
CASSLSQWGGRTSYEQYF,TGTGCCAGCAGTTTATCGCAGTGGGGGGGGCGGACGTCCTACGAGCAGTACTTC,once,TRBJ2-7,TRBV27,.
CASSSFLGWRGSNQPQHF,TGTGCCAGCAGTTCTTTTTTGGGGTGGCGGGGGAGCAATCAGCCCCAGCATTTT,.,TRBJ1-5,TRBV27,.
CASSSGTNYGYTF,TGCGCCAGCAGCTCCGGGACTAACTATGGCTACACCTTC,.,TRBJ1-2,TRBV5-1,.
CASSYSGATNYGYTF,TGTGCCAGCAGTTACTCGGGGGCCACTAACTATGGCTACACCTTC,.,TRBJ1-2,TRBV6-5,.
CASSSVREQYF,TGTGCCAGCAGTTCCGTCAGGGAGCAGTACTTC,few,TRBJ2-7,TRBV28,.
CASRYAYEQYF,TGTGCCAGCAGATATGCCTACGAGCAGTACTTC,.,TRBJ2-7,TRBV6-1,.
CASSLLGQATYEQYF,TGTGCCAGCAGCTTGCTGGGACAGGCCACCTACGAGCAGTACTTC,.,TRBJ2-7,TRBV11-2,TRBD1
CATWDSLSYEQYF,TGCGCTACCTGGGACAGCCTCTCCTACGAGCAGTACTTC,once,TRBJ2-7,TRBV5-1,TRBD1
CASSLIGGGKTQYF,TGTGCCAGCAGCTTGATAGGGGGCGGTAAGACCCAGTACTTC,.,TRBJ2-5,TRBV7-2,TRBD1
CASSEVANYGYTF,TGTGCCAGCAGTGAAGTCGCTAACTATGGCTACACCTTC,few,TRBJ1-2,TRBV2,.
CASSFSGQGLLRGTDTQYF,TGTGCCAGCAGTTTTTCGGGACAGGGCCTCCTTAGGGGCACAGATACGCAGTATTTT,.,TRBJ2-3,TRBV28,TRBD1
CASRPGQENTEAFF,TGTGCCAGCAGACCGGGACAAGAGAACACTGAAGCTTTCTTT,.,TRBJ1-1,TRBV21-1,.
CARGQMNTEAFF,TGTGCCAGGGGACAAATGAACACTGAAGCTTTCTTT,.,TRBJ1-1,TRBV2,.
CASAGRDTEAFF,TGTGCCAGCGCGGGAAGGGACACTGAAGCTTTCTTT,.,TRBJ1-1,TRBV9,.
CASSLGSTSGSRDTQYF,TGTGCCAGCAGCTTAGGGTCCACTAGCGGGAGTCGGGATACGCAGTATTTT,few,TRBJ2-3,TRBV7-8,TRBD2
CASSPNGGREKLFF,TGTGCCAGCAGCCCGAACGGAGGGAGGGAAAAACTGTTTTTT,.,TRBJ1-4,TRBV6-4,.
CASTVDRFTFSGANVLTF,TGTGCCAGCACCGTGGACAGATTTACCTTCTCTGGGGCCAACGTCCTGACTTTC,few,TRBJ2-6,TRBV5-6,.
CASSFRPNQPQHF,TGTGCCAGCAGCTTTCGTCCTAATCAGCCCCAGCATTTT,.,TRBJ1-5,TRBV5-4,.
CASSLQGQYEQYF,TGTGCCAGCAGTCTACAGGGGCAGTACGAGCAGTACTTC,.,TRBJ2-7,TRBV6-1,TRBD1
CASSSLPRVAFKSGANVLTF,TGTGCCAGCAGCTCCTTACCGAGGGTAGCGTTTAAATCTGGGGCCAACGTCCTGACTTTC,.,TRBJ2-6,TRBV5-4,.
CASSSSGFYGYTF,TGTGCCAGCAGTTCATCAGGTTTCTATGGCTACACCTTC,.,TRBJ1-2,TRBV5-6,.
CASSWEWGGADGYTF,TGTGCCAGCAGCTGGGAGTGGGGGGGGGCCGATGGCTACACCTTC,.,TRBJ1-2,TRBV5-4,.
CASSYQGAMNTGELFF,TGTGCCAGCAGTTATCAGGGGGCCATGAACACCGGGGAGCTGTTTTTT,few,TRBJ2-2,TRBV6-5,TRBD1
CASSSDRAAYGYTF,TGTGCCAGCTCATCGGACAGGGCCGCCTATGGCTACACCTTC,.,TRBJ1-2,TRBV18,TRBD1
CASSLAVSGANVLTF,TGTGCCAGCAGCTTGGCAGTCTCTGGGGCCAACGTCCTGACTTTC,.,TRBJ2-6,TRBV5-5,.
CASSDGLDTQYF,TGTGCCAGCAGCGATGGACTAGATACGCAGTATTTT,.,TRBJ2-3,TRBV9,.
CASSLRGGSTDTQYF,TGTGCCAGCAGCTTGCGGGGGGGCTCCACAGATACGCAGTATTTT,few,TRBJ2-3,TRBV7-8,TRBD2
CAWSRELKDSPLHF,TGTGCCTGGAGCCGGGAGCTTAAGGATTCACCCCTCCACTTT,.,TRBJ1-6,TRBV30,.
CASSPLPRGTDTQYF,TGTGCCAGCTCACCACTCCCCAGGGGCACAGATACGCAGTATTTT,.,TRBJ2-3,TRBV18,.
CSVLPGQGNTEAFF,TGCAGCGTGTTACCGGGACAGGGGAACACTGAAGCTTTCTTT,.,TRBJ1-1,TRBV29-1,TRBD1
CASSGRTAHYGYTF,TGTGCCAGCAGCGGAAGGACAGCACACTATGGCTACACCTTC,few,TRBJ1-2,TRBV5-4,.
CASSTRNSYEQYF,TGTGCCAGCAGTACCAGGAACTCCTACGAGCAGTACTTC,few,TRBJ2-7,TRBV28,.
CASSSFLRGGDEQYF,TGTGCCAGCAGCTCCTTCCTACGTGGCGGGGACGAGCAGTACTTC,.,TRBJ2-7,TRBV7-9,.